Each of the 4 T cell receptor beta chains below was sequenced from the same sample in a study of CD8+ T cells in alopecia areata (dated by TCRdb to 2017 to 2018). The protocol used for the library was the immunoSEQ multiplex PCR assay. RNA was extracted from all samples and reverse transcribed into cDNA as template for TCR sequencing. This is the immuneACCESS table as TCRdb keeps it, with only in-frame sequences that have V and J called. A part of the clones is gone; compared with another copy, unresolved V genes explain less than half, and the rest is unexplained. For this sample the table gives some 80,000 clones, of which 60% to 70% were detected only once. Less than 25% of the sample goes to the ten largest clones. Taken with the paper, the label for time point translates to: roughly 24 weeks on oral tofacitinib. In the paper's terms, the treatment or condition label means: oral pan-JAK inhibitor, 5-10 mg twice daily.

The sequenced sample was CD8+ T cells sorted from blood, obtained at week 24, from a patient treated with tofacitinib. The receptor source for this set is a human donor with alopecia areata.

CDR3: CASSWSDTQYF. The CDR3 region has the DNA TGCGCCAGCAGCTGGTCAGATACGCAGTATTTT. The chain couples TRBV5-1 to TRBJ2-3, with D hard to call. Germline CDR1 reads SGHRS; CDR2 reads YFSETQ. Deletions cut 3 bases from V and 4 bases from J, with 3 bases between. This CDR3 contains 11 residues.

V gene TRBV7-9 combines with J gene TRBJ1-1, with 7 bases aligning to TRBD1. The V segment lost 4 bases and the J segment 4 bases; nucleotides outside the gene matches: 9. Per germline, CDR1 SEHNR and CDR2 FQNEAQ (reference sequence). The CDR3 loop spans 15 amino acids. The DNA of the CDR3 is TGTGCCAGCAGCTCCTATACAGGGGCCGTCACTGAAGCTTTCTTT. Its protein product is CASSSYTGAVTEAFF. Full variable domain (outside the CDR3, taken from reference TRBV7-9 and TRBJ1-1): DTGVSQNPRHKITKRGQNVTFRCDPISEHNRLYWYRQTLGQGPEFLTYFQNEAQLEKSRLLSDRFSAERPKGSFSTLEIQRTEQGDSAMYLCASSSYTGAVTEAFFGQGTRLTVV.

CDR3 nucleotides: TGTGCCAGCAGTTCGCACCGGGACAGGGATCGGGGCTACACCTTC. Translation gives CASSSHRDRDRGYTF. The chain links TRBV27 to TRBJ1-2; 9 bases are shared with TRBD1. The CDR3 totals 15 residues. Trimming removed 4 bases from V and 8 bases from J; junction bases left unmatched: 11. The germline CDR1 and CDR2 sequences are MNHEY and SMNVEV (reference sequence).

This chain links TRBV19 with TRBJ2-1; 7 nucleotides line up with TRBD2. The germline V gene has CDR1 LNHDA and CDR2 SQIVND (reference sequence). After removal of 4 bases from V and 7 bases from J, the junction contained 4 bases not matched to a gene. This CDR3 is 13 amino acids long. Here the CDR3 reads CASSTGLWNEQFF. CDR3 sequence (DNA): TGTGCCAGTAGTACGGGACTATGGAATGAGCAGTTCTTC.